The sequence of this T cell receptor beta chain was determined in a study of OX40 agonist ivuxolimab in advanced cancers. The CDR3 has 14 amino acids. Trimming stripped 4 bases from V and 6 bases from J, with 12 bases between. Germline V gives CDR1 MGHDK, CDR2 SYGVNS. TCRdb keeps only in-frame clones here, not all; method: immunoSEQ multiplex PCR. The sample comprises about 110,000 clones, 75% to 95% of which are singletons, and 0.5% to 0.8% rests with the top ten. Comment on this clone: Its antigen is unidentified.

Findings of the study overall: It was not determined which antigens were specifically recognized by the peripheral T cells that had undergone clonal expansion.

The material sequenced was CD4+ or CD8+ T cells sorted from blood, taken in a trial of the OX40 agonist ivuxolimab. This TCR was recovered from an adult with an advanced solid tumor such as melanoma, head and neck, liver or kidney cancer. The chain employs TRBV25-1 and TRBJ1-4; unclear D gene. This chain's CDR3 is CASSANAVYEKLFF. CDR3 sequence (DNA): TGTGCCAGCAGTGCAAATGCAGTATATGAAAAACTGTTTTTT. The entire variable domain, with the rest obtained from reference TRBV25-1 and TRBJ1-4, is as follows: EADIYQTPRYLVIGTGKKITLECSQTMGHDKMYWYQQDPGMELHLIHYSYGVNSTEKGDLSSESTVSRIRTEHFPLTLESARPSHTSQYLCASSANAVYEKLFFGSGTQLSVL.